This record covers a single T cell receptor (beta chain). The data originate from a study of OX40 agonist ivuxolimab in advanced cancers. Trimming removed 4 bases from V and 0 bases from J, with 14 bases in between. Germline V CDR1 and CDR2: SGHRS, YFSETQ. CDR3 length: 16 amino acids. Assay used: immunoSEQ multiplex PCR; TCRdb lists only in-frame clones, some missing. This sample has around 77,000 clones, with roughly 87% found just once. The TCR sequence derives from an adult with an advanced solid tumor such as melanoma, head and neck, liver or kidney cancer. The chain employs TRBV5-1 and TRBJ2-1; D gene ambiguous. The starting material was CD4+ or CD8+ T cells sorted from blood, obtained in a trial of the OX40 agonist ivuxolimab. The CDR3 coding sequence is TGCGCCAGCAGCCCAACCATTTGGGGCTCCTACAATGAGCAGTTCTTC. It is translated as CASSPTIWGSYNEQFF.